These 20 T cell receptor beta chains were all obtained from the same sample, sequenced in a study of blood T cell repertoires in COVID-19 (dated by TCRdb to 2020 to 2022). Library prep was done by the immunoSEQ multiplex PCR assay. TCRdb mirrors the immuneACCESS table, restricted to in-frame sequences. Some clones are absent from its copies; in checked studies, under half trace to an unresolved V gene, and the reason for the others is unknown. The sample yields some 250,000 clones; roughly nine tenths were counted once. The ten top clones hold approximately 1.2% of the sample. The sequencing input was PBMCs or T cells enriched from blood (not recorded which). The receptors here all came from a human donor in a cohort exposed to, infected with or recovered from COVID-19 (not recorded which). The donor label of this sample is uncertain.

This clone was seen once. The CDR3, as DNA: TGCAGTGCTAGTGTGGGGAGAAACACTGAAGCTTTCTTT. It codes for CSASVGRNTEAFF. The genes are TRBV20-1 and TRBJ1-1; the D is unclear. Looked up from germline, CDR1 is DFQATT and CDR2 is SNEGSKA (reference sequence). The CDR3 length is 13 residues. Between the trimmed V and J ends, which lost 3 bases and 2 bases, there was a span of 10 bases.

The table lists this clone with a count of one. This sequence joins TRBV2 and TRBJ2-7, with D possibly being TRBD2 (5 bases). V was trimmed by 2 bases and J by 3 bases, leaving 23 bases between them. Germline-derived CDR1 and CDR2 are SNHLY and FYNNEI. This CDR3 has 18 amino acids. The CDR3 bases are TGTGCCAGCAGTGAAACTAGTGGTTTGAGGGTAAAAGACTACGAGCAGTACTTC. It codes for CASSETSGLRVKDYEQYF.

In regard to this clone: At the DNA level, this CDR3 is encoded by other sequences in the same sample as well. The DNA of the CDR3 is TGTGCCAGCAGCTTAGCGGGGACCGGGGAGCTGTTTTTT. It translates to CASSLAGTGELFF. The gene calls are TRBV13 and TRBJ2-2; the D gene is possibly TRBD2 (5 bases). V lost 1 base to trimming and J lost 5 bases, with 5 bases between them. Per germline, CDR1 PRHDT and CDR2 FYEKMQ (reference sequence). The CDR3 loop spans 13 amino acids. The complete variable domain, with remaining parts taken from reference TRBV13 and TRBJ2-2, reads AAGVIQSPRHLIKEKRETATLKCYPIPRHDTVYWYQQGPGQDPQFLISFYEKMQSDKGSIPDRFSAQQFSDYHSELNMSSLELGDSALYFCASSLAGTGELFFGEGSRLTVL.

This sequence joins TRBV18 and TRBJ1-5; maybe TRBD1 (6 bases). V was shortened by 5 bases and J by 10 bases, with 12 bases between the two germline ends. CDR1 and CDR2 (germline): KGHSH, LQKENI. CDR3 size: 12 residues. Here the CDR3 DNA reads TGTGCCAGCTCATCTGAGGGACAACCCCAGCATTTT. It is translated as CASSSEGQPQHF. Together with reference TRBV18 and TRBJ1-5, the CDR3 gives the full variable domain: NAGVMQNPRHLVRRRGQEARLRCSPMKGHSHVYWYRQLPEEGLKFMVYLQKENIIDESGMPKERFSAEFPKEGPSILRIQQVVRGDSAAYFCASSSEGQPQHFGDGTRLSIL.

The chain carries TRBV5-1 and TRBJ1-5, with TRBD1 matching over 7 bases. The CDR3 has 14 residues. The V gene's germline CDR1 is SGHRS and CDR2 YFSETQ. The J segment lost 5 bases and the V segment lost 4 bases, leaving 6 bases of the junction unmatched. Written as DNA, the CDR3 is TGCGCCAGCAGCCTTGAGGGGGCTTATCAGCCCCAGCATTTT. Translation gives CASSLEGAYQPQHF.

This chain links TRBV4-1 with TRBJ2-5; tentatively, D is TRBD2 (5 bases). Germline-derived CDR1 and CDR2 are MGHRA and YSYEKL. The V gene lost 4 bases and the J gene lost 3 bases, with 15 bases spanning the gap. The CDR3 loop spans 15 amino acids. The CDR3 loop reads CASSLTGMNKETQYF. The CDR3 bases are TGCGCCAGCAGCCTGACCGGGATGAACAAAGAGACCCAGTACTTC.

The genes are TRBV28 and TRBJ1-5; D is unclear. The CDR3 is 15 amino acids. Trimming pared 3 bases from V and 2 bases from J, leaving 11 bases between. Per the germline V gene, CDR1 is MDHEN and CDR2 is SYDVKM. The CDR3 DNA reads TGTGCCAGCAGTTTCCGAGGGCTAGGCAATCAGCCCCAGCATTTT. Its protein is CASSFRGLGNQPQHF.

There are a few counts of this clone. This chain uses TRBV6-4 with TRBJ2-2; 9 nucleotides match TRBD1. With 2 bases clipped from V and 3 bases from J, the junction kept 1 base outside the gene matches. The CDR3 runs 15 residues. CDR1 and CDR2 (germline): MRHNA, SNTAGT. The CDR3 spells CASSDGQGHTGELFF. CDR3 DNA: TGTGCCAGCAGTGACGGACAGGGGCACACCGGGGAGCTGTTTTTT.

The chain couples TRBV4-1 to TRBJ2-3; 10 nucleotides line up with TRBD2. Germline-derived CDR1 and CDR2 are MGHRA and YSYEKL. V lost 3 bases and J lost 5; bases outside the gene matches: 8. This CDR3 has 16 residues. The CDR3 DNA follows: TGCGCCAGCAGCCACGTCGGACTAGCGGTGGGAGATACGCAGTATTTT. Translating it yields CASSHVGLAVGDTQYF.

The chain uses TRBV10-1 and TRBJ2-5; 8 nucleotides match TRBD1. Losses at the gene ends were 3 bases for V and 4 bases for J; bases not matched to a gene: 4. CDR1 and CDR2 from the germline V gene are WNHNN and SYGVQD (reference sequence). CDR3 length equals 14 residues. This CDR3 is CASSDRGRAETQYF. The DNA for the CDR3 is TGCGCCAGCAGTGACAGGGGGCGGGCAGAGACCCAGTACTTC.

V and J are TRBV13 and TRBJ2-5, with TRBD1 matching 7 bases. Per the germline V gene, CDR1 is PRHDT and CDR2 is FYEKMQ (reference sequence). Trimming at V came to 1 base and at J to 3 bases, leaving 8 bases not matched to a gene. The CDR3 has 16 amino acids. This CDR3 is CASSLEVDRAEETQYF. The CDR3 DNA is TGTGCCAGCAGCTTAGAGGTTGACAGGGCGGAAGAGACCCAGTACTTC.

V and J are TRBV5-1 and TRBJ2-4; 9 bases are shared with TRBD2. This CDR3 region has 17 residues. Germline-derived CDR1 and CDR2 are SGHRS and YFSETQ. The V gene end was trimmed by 4 bases and the J gene end by 0 bases; junction bases not matched to a gene: 8. This CDR3 reads CASSLGLAGVAKNIQYF. The CDR3 DNA sequence: TGCGCCAGCAGCCTGGGACTAGCCGGGGTAGCCAAAAACATTCAGTACTTC.

J is TRBJ2-4 and V is TRBV4-2; the match to TRBD1 covers 7 bases. This CDR3 spans 15 amino acids. J lost 6 bases, V lost 3 bases, and 8 bases had no gene match. Germline V gene lookup returns CDR1 LGHNA and CDR2 YNFKEQ. CDR3 sequence: CASSQEDRIGNIQYF. The CDR3 DNA follows: TGTGCCAGCAGCCAGGAGGACAGGATTGGAAACATTCAGTACTTC.

The chain combines TRBV18 with TRBJ2-6; weak D call: TRBD1 (6 bases). The CDR3 covers 18 residues. Germline CDR1 is KGHSH and CDR2 is LQKENI. Trimming took 3 bases from V and 2 from J, leaving 17 bases between them. CDR3 in DNA: TGTGCCAGCTCACCTCAGGGGCGACGCTTAGCTGGGGCCAACGTCCTGACTTTC. The encoded protein is CASSPQGRRLAGANVLTF.

V usage is TRBV28 and J usage is TRBJ1-5; the D is unclear. The germline gives CDR1 MDHEN, CDR2 SYDVKM. Trimming pared 8 bases from V and 5 bases from J, leaving 13 bases between. This CDR3 region has 13 residues. Here the CDR3 reads CASHRGVYQPQHF. CDR3 coding DNA: TGTGCCAGCCACCGGGGAGTATATCAGCCCCAGCATTTT.

This clone has a single count. This chain links TRBV5-1 with TRBJ1-5; 9 bases line up with TRBD1. Germline V gene lookup returns CDR1 SGHRS and CDR2 YFSETQ. The ends lost 5 bases at V and 0 bases at J; junction bases unmatched: 9. The CDR3 length is 17 residues. The CDR3: CASSFLTGGYSNQPQHF. The CDR3 nucleotides read TGCGCCAGCAGTTTTCTTACAGGGGGCTATAGCAATCAGCCCCAGCATTTT.

The rearrangement uses TRBV11-2 and TRBJ2-7, with 8 positions matching TRBD1. The CDR3 has 15 residues. The V and J ends lost 1 base and 3 bases, in that order; junction bases with no gene match: 5. Looked up from germline, CDR1 is SGHAT and CDR2 is FQNNGV. CDR3 protein: CASSLVRGLIYEQYF. DNA of the CDR3: TGTGCCAGCAGCTTAGTCAGGGGGCTAATCTACGAGCAGTACTTC.

The chain links TRBV6-5 to TRBJ1-2; TRBD1 agrees at 7 bases. The V segment lost 8 bases and the J segment 4 bases; nucleotides outside the gene matches: 7. The CDR3 totals 13 residues. Germline values: CDR1 MNHEY, CDR2 SVGAGI. CDR3 in amino acids: CASGGGIIYGYTF. CDR3 in DNA: TGTGCCAGCGGAGGGGGCATTATCTATGGCTACACCTTC.

The rearrangement joins TRBV19 to TRBJ2-3; tentative D call: TRBD2 (7 bases). V was clipped by 3 bases and J by 1 base, with 14 bases between them. This CDR3 contains 16 residues. From germline, CDR1 is LNHDA and CDR2 SQIVND (reference sequence). CDR3 nucleotides: TGTGCCAGTAGTATCCCCCCGGGGGGCGGCACAGATACGCAGTATTTT. Translated: CASSIPPGGGTDTQYF.

Here the CDR3 reads CASSPRTGRSHQPQHF. CDR3 DNA sequence: TGTGCCAGCAGTCCCCGGACAGGGAGATCACATCAGCCCCAGCATTTT. The V gene is TRBV2, the J gene TRBJ1-5, with 8 positions matching TRBD1. The germline V gene encodes CDR1 SNHLY and CDR2 FYNNEI. This CDR3 has 16 amino acids. The ends lost 5 bases at V and 5 bases at J; junction bases unmatched: 11.